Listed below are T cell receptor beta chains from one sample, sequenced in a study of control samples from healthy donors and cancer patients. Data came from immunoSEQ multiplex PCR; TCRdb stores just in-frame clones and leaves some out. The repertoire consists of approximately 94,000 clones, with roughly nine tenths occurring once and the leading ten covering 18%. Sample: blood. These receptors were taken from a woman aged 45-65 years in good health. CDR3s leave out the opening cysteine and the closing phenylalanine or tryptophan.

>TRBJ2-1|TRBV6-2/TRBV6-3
ASSRYNEQF
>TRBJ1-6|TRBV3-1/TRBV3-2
ASTQGGFGSPLH
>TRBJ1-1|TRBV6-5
ASSPGYTEAF
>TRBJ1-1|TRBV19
ASKKTANTEAF
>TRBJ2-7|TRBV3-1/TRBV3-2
ASRQRQGANYEQY
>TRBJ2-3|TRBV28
ATTGASTDTQY
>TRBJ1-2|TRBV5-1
ASSLEGPLNYGYT
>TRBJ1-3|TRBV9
ASSPPRVGNTIY
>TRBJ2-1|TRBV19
ASRDSSGGAYNEQF
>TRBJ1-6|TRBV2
ASSEQMVWSLH
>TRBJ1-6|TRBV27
ASSWDGALISYNSPLH
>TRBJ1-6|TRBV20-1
SASLGRFGTLH
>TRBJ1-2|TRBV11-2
ASSLTDSYYGYT
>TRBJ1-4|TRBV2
ASSQRQGSSEKLF
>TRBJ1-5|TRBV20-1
SASWDGDQPQH
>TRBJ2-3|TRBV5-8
ASSKPAGPTDTQY
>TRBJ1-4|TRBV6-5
ASRGQLNEKLF
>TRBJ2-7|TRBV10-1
ASSAEPIASEQY
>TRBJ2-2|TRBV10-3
AIRDGGELF
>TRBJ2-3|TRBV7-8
ASSLQLAGVDTQY
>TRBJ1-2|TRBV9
ASSVGRATFYGYT
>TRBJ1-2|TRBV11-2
ASSLLTDPTNYGYT
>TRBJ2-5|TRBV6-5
ASSRGRIQETQY
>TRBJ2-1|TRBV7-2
ASSPGPGTQNEQF
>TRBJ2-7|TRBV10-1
ASSESGYEQY